This TCR beta chain was sequenced during a study of glioma-infiltrating T cells. Using RNA template, CDR3s of TCR alpha and beta were amplified with iRepertoire arm-PCR. TCRdb ran MiXCR on the multiplex PCR reads and lists one entry per CDR3 protein. The data show some 100,000 distinct CDR3 sequences, 20% to 25% seen once. This clonotype has at least ten counts. Its antigen is unknown. Whole-study results and caveats: Above-expected tissue-blood divergence occurred in all gliomas, most in low-grade ones.

Material: glioma tissue, nonneoplastic brain tissue, or PBMCs (not recorded which). The receptor was derived from a human donor with low-grade glioma or glioblastoma, undergoing nonglioma brain surgery, or in good health (not recorded which).

The CDR3, as DNA: TGTGCCAGCAGAAGCAGGGGAACCGGCTACACCTTC. Encoded protein: CASRSRGTGYTF. The chain joins TRBV2 to TRBJ1-2, with D tentatively TRBD1 (6 bases). There are 12 residues in the CDR3. Germline CDR1 reads SNHLY; CDR2 reads FYNNEI. V was pared by 6 bases and J by 8 bases, with 13 bases between.